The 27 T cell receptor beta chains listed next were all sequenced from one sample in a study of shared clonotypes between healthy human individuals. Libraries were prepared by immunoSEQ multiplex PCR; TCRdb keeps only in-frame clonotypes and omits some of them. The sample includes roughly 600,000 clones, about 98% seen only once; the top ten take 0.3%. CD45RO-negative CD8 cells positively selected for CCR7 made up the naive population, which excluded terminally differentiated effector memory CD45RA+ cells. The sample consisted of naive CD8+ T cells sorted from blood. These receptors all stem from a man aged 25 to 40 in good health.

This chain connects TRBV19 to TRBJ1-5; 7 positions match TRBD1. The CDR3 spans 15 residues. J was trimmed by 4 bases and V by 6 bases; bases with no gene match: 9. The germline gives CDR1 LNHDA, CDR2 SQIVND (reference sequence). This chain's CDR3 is CASRDRITRNQPQHF. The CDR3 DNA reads TGTGCCAGTAGGGACAGGATTACGAGAAATCAGCCCCAGCATTTT.

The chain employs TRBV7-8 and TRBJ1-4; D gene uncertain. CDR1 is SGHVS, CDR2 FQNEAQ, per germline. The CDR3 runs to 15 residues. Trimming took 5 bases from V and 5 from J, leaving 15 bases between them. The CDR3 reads CASSRTFTQNEKLFF. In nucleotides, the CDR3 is TGTGCCAGCAGCCGGACGTTCACTCAAAATGAAAAACTGTTTTTT.

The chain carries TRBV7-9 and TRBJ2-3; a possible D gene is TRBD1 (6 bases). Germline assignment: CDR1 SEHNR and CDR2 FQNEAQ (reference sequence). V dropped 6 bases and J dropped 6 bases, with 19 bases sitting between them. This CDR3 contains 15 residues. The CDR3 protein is CASSPARGREDTQYF. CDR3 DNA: TGTGCCAGCAGTCCCGCGAGGGGGAGAGAGGATACGCAGTATTTT.

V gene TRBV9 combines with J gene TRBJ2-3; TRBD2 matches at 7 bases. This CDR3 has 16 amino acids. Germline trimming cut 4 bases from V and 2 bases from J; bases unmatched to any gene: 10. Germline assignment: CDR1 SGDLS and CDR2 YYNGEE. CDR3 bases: TGTGCCAGCAGCTCCCAGGCGGGAGCTGTCACAGATACGCAGTATTTT. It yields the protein CASSSQAGAVTDTQYF. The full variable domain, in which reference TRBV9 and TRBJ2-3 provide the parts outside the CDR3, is DSGVTQTPKHLITATGQRVTLRCSPRSGDLSVYWYQQSLDQGLQFLIQYYNGEERAKGNILERFSAQQFPDLHSELNLSSLELGDSALYFCASSSQAGAVTDTQYFGPGTRLTVL.

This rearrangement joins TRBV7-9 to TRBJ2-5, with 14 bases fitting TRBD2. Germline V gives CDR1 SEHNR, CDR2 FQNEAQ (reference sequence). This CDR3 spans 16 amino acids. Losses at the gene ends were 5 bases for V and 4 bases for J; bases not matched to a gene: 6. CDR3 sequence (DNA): TGTGCCAGCAGCGAGACTAGCGGGAGGGAGAGAGAGACCCAGTACTTC. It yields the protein CASSETSGRERETQYF.

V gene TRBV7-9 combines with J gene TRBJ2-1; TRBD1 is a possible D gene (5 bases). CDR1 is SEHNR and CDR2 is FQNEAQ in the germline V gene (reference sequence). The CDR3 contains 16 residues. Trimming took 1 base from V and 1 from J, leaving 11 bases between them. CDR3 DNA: TGTGCCAGCAGCTTAGTTGCCAGGGTGTCCTACAATGAGCAGTTCTTC. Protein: CASSLVARVSYNEQFF. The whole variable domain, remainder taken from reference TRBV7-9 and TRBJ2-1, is DTGVSQNPRHKITKRGQNVTFRCDPISEHNRLYWYRQTLGQGPEFLTYFQNEAQLEKSRLLSDRFSAERPKGSFSTLEIQRTEQGDSAMYLCASSLVARVSYNEQFFGPGTRLTVL.

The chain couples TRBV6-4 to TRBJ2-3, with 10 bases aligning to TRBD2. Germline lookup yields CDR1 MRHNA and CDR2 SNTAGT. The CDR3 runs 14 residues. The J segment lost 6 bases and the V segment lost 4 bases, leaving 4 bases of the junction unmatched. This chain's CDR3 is CASSGLAGVDTQYF. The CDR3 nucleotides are TGTGCCAGCAGTGGACTAGCGGGTGTGGATACGCAGTATTTT.

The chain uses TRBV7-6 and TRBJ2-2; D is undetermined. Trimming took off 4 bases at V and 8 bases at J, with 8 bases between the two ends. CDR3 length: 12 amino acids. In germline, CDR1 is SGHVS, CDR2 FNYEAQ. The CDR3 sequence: CASSYGDGELFF. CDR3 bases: TGTGCCAGCAGCTATGGGGATGGGGAGCTGTTTTTT.

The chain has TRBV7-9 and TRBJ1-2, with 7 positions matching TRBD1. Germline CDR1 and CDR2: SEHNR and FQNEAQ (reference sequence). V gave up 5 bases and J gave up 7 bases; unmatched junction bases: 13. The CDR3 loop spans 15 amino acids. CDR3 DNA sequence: TGTGCCAGCAGCCCGACAGGGCCACCCGCCGGTGGCTACACCTTC. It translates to CASSPTGPPAGGYTF.

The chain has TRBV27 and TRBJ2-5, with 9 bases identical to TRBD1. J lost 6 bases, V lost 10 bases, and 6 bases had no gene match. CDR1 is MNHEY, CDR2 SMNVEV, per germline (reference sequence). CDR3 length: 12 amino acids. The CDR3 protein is CATRDRVQTQYF. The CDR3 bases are TGTGCCACGAGGGACAGGGTACAGACCCAGTACTTC.

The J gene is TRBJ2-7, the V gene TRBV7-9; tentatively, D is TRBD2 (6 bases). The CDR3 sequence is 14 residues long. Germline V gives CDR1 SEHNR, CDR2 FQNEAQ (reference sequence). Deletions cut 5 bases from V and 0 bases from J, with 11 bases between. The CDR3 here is CASSPRENSYEQYF. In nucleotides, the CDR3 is TGTGCCAGCAGCCCACGGGAGAACTCCTACGAGCAGTACTTC.

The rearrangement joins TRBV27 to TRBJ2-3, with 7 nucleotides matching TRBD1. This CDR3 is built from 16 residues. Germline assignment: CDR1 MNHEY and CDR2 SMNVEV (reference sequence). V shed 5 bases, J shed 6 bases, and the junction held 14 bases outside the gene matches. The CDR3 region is CASSPGQFLITDTQYF. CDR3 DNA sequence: TGTGCCAGCAGTCCGGGACAGTTTCTAATTACGGATACGCAGTATTTT.

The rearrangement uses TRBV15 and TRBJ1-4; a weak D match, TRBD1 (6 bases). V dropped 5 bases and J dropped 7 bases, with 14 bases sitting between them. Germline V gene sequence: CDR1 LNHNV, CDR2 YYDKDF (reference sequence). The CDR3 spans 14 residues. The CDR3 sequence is CATSPRGGGEKLFF. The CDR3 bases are TGTGCCACCAGCCCCCGAGGGGGGGGTGAAAAACTGTTTTTT.

DNA for the CDR3: TGTGCCAGCAGCCTCTGGCTAGCGGGACCCTATAGCACAGATACGCAGTATTTT. Translation: CASSLWLAGPYSTDTQYF. The chain couples TRBV27 to TRBJ2-3; TRBD2 aligns across 9 bases. The CDR3 runs 18 residues. Trimming at V came to 6 bases and at J to 0 bases, leaving 13 bases not matched to a gene. The V gene's germline CDR1 is MNHEY and CDR2 SMNVEV (reference sequence).

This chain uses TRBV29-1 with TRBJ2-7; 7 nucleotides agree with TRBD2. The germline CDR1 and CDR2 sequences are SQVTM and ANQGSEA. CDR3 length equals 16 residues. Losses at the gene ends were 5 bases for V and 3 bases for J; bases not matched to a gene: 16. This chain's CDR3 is CSVQGLAGGTGYEQYF. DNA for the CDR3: TGCAGCGTTCAAGGCTTGGCCGGGGGGACTGGCTACGAGCAGTACTTC.

The CDR3 sequence is CASSVEGITDTQYF. The CDR3 DNA reads TGTGCCAGCAGCGTAGAAGGGATCACAGATACGCAGTATTTT. The V and J genes are TRBV9 and TRBJ2-3; the D is unclear. CDR3 length: 14 residues. The V end lost 0 bases, the J end lost 2 bases, and 7 bases lay between the germline ends. The V gene's germline CDR1 is SGDLS and CDR2 YYNGEE.

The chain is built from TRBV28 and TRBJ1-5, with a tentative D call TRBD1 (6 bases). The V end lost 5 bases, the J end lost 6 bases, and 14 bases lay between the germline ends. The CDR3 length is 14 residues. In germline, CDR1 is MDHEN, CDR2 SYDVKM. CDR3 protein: CASSILQGTQPQHF. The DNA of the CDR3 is TGTGCCAGCAGTATCCTACAGGGCACTCAGCCCCAGCATTTT.

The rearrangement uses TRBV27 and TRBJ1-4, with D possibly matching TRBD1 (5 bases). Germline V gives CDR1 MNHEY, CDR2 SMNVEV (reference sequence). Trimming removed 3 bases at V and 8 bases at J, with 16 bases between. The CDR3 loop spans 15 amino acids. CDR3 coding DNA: TGTGCCAGCAGTTTTGCCGGAAGGGGTAGGGAAAAACTGTTTTTT. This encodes CASSFAGRGREKLFF.

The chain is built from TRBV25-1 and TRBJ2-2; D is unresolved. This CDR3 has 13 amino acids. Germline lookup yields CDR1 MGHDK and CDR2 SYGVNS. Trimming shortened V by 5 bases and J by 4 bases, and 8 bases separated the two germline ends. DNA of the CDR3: TGTGCCAGCAGTTACGTCAGCACCGGGGAGCTGTTTTTT. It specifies CASSYVSTGELFF.

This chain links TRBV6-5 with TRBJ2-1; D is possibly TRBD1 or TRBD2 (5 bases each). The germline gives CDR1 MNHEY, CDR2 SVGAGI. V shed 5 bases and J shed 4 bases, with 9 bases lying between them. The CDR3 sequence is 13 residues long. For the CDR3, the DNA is TGTGCCAGCAGTACCGAGGGGTACAATGAGCAGTTCTTC. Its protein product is CASSTEGYNEQFF.

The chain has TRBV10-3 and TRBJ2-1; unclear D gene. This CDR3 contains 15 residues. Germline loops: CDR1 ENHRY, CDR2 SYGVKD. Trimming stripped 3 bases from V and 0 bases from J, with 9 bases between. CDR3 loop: CAISDLQSSYNEQFF. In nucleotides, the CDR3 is TGTGCCATCAGTGACCTACAAAGCTCCTACAATGAGCAGTTCTTC.

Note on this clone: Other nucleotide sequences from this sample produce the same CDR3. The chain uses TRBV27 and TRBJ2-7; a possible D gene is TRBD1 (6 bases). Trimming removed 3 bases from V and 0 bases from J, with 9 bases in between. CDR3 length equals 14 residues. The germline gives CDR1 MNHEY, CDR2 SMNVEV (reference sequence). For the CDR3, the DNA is TGTGCCAGCAGTTTGGGCAGGGGCTCCTACGAGCAGTACTTC. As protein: CASSLGRGSYEQYF.

In DNA form, the CDR3 reads TGCGCCAGCAGCTCAGTGACAGGGAGTGCCGGGGAGCTGTTTTTT. Translated: CASSSVTGSAGELFF. V and J are TRBV5-1 and TRBJ2-2, with TRBD1 matching 7 bases. In germline, CDR1 is SGHRS, CDR2 YFSETQ. Germline trimming cut 3 bases from V and 6 bases from J; bases unmatched to any gene: 8. This CDR3 region has 15 residues.

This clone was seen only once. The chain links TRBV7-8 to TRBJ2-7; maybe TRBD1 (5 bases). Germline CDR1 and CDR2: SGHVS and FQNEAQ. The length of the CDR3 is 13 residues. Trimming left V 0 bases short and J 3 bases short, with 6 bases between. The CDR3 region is CASSLAGLYEQYF. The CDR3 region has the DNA TGTGCCAGCAGCTTAGCGGGGCTCTACGAGCAGTACTTC.

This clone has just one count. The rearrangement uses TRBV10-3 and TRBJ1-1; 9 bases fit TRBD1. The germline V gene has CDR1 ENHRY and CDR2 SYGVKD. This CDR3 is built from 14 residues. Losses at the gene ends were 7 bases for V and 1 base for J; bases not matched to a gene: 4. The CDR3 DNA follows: TGTGCCATCAAACAGGGGGCCGAGAACACTGAAGCTTTCTTT. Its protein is CAIKQGAENTEAFF.

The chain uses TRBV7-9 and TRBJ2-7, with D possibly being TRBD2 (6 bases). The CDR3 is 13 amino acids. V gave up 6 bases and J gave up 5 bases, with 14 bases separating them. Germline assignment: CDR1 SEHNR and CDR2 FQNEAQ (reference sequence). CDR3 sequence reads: CASSGGILNEQYF. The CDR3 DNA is TGTGCCAGCAGTGGAGGGATCCTTAACGAGCAGTACTTC.

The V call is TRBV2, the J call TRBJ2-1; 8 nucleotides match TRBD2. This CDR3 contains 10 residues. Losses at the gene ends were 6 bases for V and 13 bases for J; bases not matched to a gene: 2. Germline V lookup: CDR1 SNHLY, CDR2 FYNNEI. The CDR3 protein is CASSGRAQFF. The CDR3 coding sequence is TGTGCCAGCAGCGGGAGGGCCCAGTTCTTC.